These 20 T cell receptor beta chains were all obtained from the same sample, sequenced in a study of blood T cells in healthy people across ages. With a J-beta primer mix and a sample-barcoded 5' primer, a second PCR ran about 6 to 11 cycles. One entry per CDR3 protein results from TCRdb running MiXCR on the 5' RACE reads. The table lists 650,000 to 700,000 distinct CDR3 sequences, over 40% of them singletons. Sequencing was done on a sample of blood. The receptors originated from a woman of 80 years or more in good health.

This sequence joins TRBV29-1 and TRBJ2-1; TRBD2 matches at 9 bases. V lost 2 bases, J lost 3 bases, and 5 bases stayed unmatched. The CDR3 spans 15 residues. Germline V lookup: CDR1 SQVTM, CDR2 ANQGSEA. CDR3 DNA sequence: TGCAGCGTTGAATCGCTAGCGGGGCTCTACAATGAGCAGTTCTTC. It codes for CSVESLAGLYNEQFF.

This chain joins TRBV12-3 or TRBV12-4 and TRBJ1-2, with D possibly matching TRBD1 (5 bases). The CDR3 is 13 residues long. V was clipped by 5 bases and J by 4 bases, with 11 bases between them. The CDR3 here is CASSRRQIYGYTF. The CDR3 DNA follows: TGTGCCAGCAGTCGTAGACAGATCTATGGCTACACCTTC.

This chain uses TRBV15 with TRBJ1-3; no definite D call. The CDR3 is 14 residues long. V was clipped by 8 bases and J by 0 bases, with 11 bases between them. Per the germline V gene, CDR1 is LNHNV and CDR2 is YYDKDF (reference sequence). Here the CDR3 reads CATGEAHSGNTIYF. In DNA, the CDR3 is TGTGCCACCGGGGAGGCCCACTCTGGAAACACCATATATTTT.

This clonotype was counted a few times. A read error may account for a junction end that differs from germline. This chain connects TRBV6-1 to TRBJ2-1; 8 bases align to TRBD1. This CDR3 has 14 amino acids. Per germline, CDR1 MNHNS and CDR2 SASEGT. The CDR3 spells CAIRARGLNNGQFF. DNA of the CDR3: TGTGCCATCAGGGCCAGGGGGCTTAACAATGGGCAGTTCTTC.

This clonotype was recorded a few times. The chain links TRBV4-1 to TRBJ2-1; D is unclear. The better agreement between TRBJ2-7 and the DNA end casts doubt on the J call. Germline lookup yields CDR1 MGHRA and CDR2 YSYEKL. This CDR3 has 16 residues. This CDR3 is CASSQVRSRSYNEQYF. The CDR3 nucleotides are TGCGCCAGCAGCCAAGTCAGATCACGCTCCTACAATGAGCAGTACTTC.

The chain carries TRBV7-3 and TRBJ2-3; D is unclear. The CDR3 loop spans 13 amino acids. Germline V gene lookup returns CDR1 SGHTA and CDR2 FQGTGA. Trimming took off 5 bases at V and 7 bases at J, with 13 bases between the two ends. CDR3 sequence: CASSVSPRNTQYF. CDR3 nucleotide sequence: TGTGCCAGCAGCGTCAGTCCCCGGAATACGCAGTATTTT.

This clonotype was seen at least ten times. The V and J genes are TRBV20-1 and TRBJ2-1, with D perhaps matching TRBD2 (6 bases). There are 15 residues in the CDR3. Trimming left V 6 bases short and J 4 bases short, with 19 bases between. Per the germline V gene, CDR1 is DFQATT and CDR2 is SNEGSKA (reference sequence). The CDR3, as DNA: TGCAGTGCAATTAGTTCCGATCGGGGGTACAATGAGCAGTTCTTC. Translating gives CSAISSDRGYNEQFF.

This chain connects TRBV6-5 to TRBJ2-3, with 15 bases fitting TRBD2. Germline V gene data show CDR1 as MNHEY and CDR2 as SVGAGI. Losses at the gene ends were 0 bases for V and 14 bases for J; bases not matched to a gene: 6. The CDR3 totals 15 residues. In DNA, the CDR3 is TGTGCCAGCAGTTACTCGCGGACTAGCGGGGGGGCCCCGTATTTT. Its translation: CASSYSRTSGGAPYF.

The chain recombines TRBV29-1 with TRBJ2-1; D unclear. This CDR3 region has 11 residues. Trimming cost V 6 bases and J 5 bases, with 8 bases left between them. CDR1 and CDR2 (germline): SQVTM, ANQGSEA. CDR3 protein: CSVFLDNEQFF. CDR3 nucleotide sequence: TGCAGCGTATTTCTTGACAATGAGCAGTTCTTC.

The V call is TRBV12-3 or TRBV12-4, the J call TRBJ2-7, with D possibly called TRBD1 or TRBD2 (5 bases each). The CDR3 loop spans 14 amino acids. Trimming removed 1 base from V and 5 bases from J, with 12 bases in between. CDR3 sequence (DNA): TGTGCCAGCAGTTTAGGCAGGGAGTTCGACGAGCAGTACTTC. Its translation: CASSLGREFDEQYF.

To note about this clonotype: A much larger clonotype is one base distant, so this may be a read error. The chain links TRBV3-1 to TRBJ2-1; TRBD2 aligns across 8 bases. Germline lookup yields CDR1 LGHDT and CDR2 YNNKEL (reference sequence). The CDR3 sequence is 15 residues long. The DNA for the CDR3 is TGTGCCAGCAGCCGAAGTAGCGGGATGAACAAGGAGCAGTTCTTC. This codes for CASSRSSGMNKEQFF.

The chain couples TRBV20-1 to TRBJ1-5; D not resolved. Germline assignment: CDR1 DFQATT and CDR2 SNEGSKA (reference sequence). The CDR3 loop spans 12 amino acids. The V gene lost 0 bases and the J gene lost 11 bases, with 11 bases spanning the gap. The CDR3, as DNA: TGCAGTGCTAGAGATGAGACGTGGGCCCAGCATTTT. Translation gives CSARDETWAQHF.

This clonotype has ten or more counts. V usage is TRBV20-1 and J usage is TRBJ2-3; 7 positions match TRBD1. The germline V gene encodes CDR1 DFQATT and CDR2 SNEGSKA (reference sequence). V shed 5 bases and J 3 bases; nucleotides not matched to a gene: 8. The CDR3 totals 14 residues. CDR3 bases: TGCAGTGCTGAGAACAGGGGCCTGACAGATACGCAGTATTTT. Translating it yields CSAENRGLTDTQYF.

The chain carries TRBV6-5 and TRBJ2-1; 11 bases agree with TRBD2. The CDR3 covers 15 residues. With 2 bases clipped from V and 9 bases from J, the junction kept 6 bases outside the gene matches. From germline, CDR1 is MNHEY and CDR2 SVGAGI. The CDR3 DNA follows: TGTGCCAGCAGTTACCATAGCGGGAGGGCCGTTGAGCAGTTCTTC. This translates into CASSYHSGRAVEQFF.

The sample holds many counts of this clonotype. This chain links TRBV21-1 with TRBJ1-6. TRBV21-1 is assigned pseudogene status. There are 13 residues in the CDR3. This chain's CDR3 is CASSKGSNSPLHF. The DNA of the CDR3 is TGTGCCAGCAGCAAAGGAAGTAATTCACCCCTCCACTTT.

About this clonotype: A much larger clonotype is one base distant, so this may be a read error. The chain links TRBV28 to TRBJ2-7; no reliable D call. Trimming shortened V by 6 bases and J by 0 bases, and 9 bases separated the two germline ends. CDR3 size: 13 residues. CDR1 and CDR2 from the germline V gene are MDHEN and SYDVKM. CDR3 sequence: CASRASSSYEQYF. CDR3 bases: TGTGCCAGCAGAGCGTCTAGCTCCTACGAGCAGTACTTC.

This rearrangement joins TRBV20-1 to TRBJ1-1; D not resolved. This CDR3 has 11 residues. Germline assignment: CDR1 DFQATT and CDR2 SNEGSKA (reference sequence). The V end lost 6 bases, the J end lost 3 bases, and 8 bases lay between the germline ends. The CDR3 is CSARKDTEAFF. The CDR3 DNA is TGCAGTGCCAGAAAGGACACTGAAGCTTTCTTT.

The CDR3 nucleotides are TGTGCCAGCAGCTTATCAACGGAGTCCTACGAGCAGTACTTC. Its protein product is CASSLSTESYEQYF. V is TRBV7-6 and J is TRBJ2-7; D remains ambiguous. The CDR3 sequence is 14 residues long. Germline-derived CDR1 and CDR2 are SGHVS and FNYEAQ. Deletions cut 2 bases from V and 1 base from J, with 9 bases between.

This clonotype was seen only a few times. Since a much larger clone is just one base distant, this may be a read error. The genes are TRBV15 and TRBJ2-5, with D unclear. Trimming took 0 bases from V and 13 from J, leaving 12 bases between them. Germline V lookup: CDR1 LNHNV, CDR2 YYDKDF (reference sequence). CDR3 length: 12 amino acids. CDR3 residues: CATSRDFNLGYF. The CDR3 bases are TGTGCCACCAGCAGAGATTTTAATTTGGGGTACTTC. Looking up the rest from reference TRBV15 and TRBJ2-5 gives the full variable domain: DAMVIQNPRYQVTQFGKPVTLSCSQTLNHNVMYWYQQKSSQAPKLLFHYYDKDFNNEADTPDNFQSRRPNTSFCFLDIRSPGLGDTAMYLCATSRDFNLGYFGPGTRLLVL.

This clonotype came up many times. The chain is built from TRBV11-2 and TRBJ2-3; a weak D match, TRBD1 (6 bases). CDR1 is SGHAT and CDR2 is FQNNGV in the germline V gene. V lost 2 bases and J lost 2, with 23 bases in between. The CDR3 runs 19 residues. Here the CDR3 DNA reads TGTGCCAGCAGCTTACGACAGACCCCGGTGGCAGGGGTCACAGATACGCAGTATTTT. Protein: CASSLRQTPVAGVTDTQYF.